These T cell receptor beta chains were read from a single sample in a study of regulatory T cells in long-lasting Graves disease. TCRdb reprocessed the multiplex PCR reads with MiXCR, giving one entry per CDR3 protein. The sample consists of some 300,000 distinct CDR3 sequences, around a fifth of them appearing once. Sample: peripheral blood mononuclear cells (PBMCs), taken when the disease was refractory, from a patient treated with antithyroid drugs. These receptors were taken from a female donor with Graves disease. Both conserved end residues are part of each CDR3. The D gene is left open where the match is weak. Size tells how often a clone was seen (once, few, many) or the class of an expanded clone, and some rows leave it out.

>many|TRBJ1-4|TRBV12-3/TRBV12-4|TRBD1
TGTGCCAGCAGTCCCGGACAGGGTAAACTGTTTTTT
CASSPGQGKLFF
>few|TRBJ1-3|TRBV19|TRBD1
TGTGCCAGTAACCCGACAGGGGACGGCTCTGGAAACACCATATATTTT
CASNPTGDGSGNTIYF
>-|TRBJ2-6|TRBV5-1|-
TGCGCCAGCAGCCCGACCCCTTCTGGGGCCAACGTCCTGACTTTC
CASSPTPSGANVLTF
>-|TRBJ2-7|TRBV20-1|-
TGCAGTGCTAGGGGGGTATCCTACGAGCAGTACTTC
CSARGVSYEQYF
>few|TRBJ2-5|TRBV28|TRBD1
TGTGCCAGCAGACCCGGGACAGGGGAAGAGACCCAGTACTTC
CASRPGTGEETQYF
>-|TRBJ1-3|TRBV3-1|-
TGTGCCAGCAGCCGAATGGGCCGATCTGGAAACACCATATATTTT
CASSRMGRSGNTIYF
>few|TRBJ2-7|TRBV6-1|-
TGTGCCAGCAGGGGGCTCAACGAGCAGTACTTC
CASRGLNEQYF
>-|TRBJ1-6|TRBV30|-
TGTGCCTGGACCCACCACTCCTATAATTCACCCCTCCACTTT
CAWTHHSYNSPLHF
>few|TRBJ2-2|TRBV27|TRBD2
TGTGCCAGCAGTTTATCCACTAGCGGGCGTACCGGGGAGCTGTTTTTT
CASSLSTSGRTGELFF
>-|TRBJ2-7|TRBV6-1|TRBD1
TGTGCCAGTTCTGACAGGGCGAGTTACGAGCAGTACTTC
CASSDRASYEQYF
>many|TRBJ2-4|TRBV7-2|-
TGTGCCAGCAGCTCGGACAGCCAAAACATTCAGTACTTC
CASSSDSQNIQYF
>many|TRBJ1-1|TRBV7-2|-
TGTGCCAGCGGACCGCTTGGGGCCACTGAAGCTTTCTTT
CASGPLGATEAFF
>many|TRBJ1-2|TRBV28|-
TGTGCCAGCAGTTTGCAGGGATGGAGCTACACCTTC
CASSLQGWSYTF
>few|TRBJ2-5|TRBV20-1|-
TGCAGTGCTCGTTCCCGCGGCGGTGAGACCCAGTACTTC
CSARSRGGETQYF
>many|TRBJ2-5|TRBV18|TRBD1
TGTGCCAGCTCATCACAGGGGACCCAAGAGACCCAGTACTTC
CASSSQGTQETQYF
>-|TRBJ2-3|TRBV24-1|-
TGTGCCACCAGTGACCACGGACTCACAGATACGCAGTATTTT
CATSDHGLTDTQYF
>-|TRBJ2-7|TRBV5-1|-
TGCGCCGGCAGCCTCACGGCCCGGACAGAGACCTACGAGCAGTACTTC
CAGSLTARTETYEQYF
>few|TRBJ1-2|TRBV27|-
TGTGCCAGCAGTTTAGGGGACATACCGACTGGGCCTTATGGCTACACCTTC
CASSLGDIPTGPYGYTF
>many|TRBJ2-5|TRBV11-2|-
TGTGCCAGCAGCTCGGGGCATCAAGAGACCCAGTACTTC
CASSSGHQETQYF
>many|TRBJ1-4|TRBV28|-
TGTGCCAGCAGTTCGGGGGTCCTAGGTGGGAAACTGTTTTTT
CASSSGVLGGKLFF
>-|TRBJ1-4|TRBV6-2/TRBV6-3|TRBD1
TGTGCCTGCAGACCAGGGGGCGCGGAAGAAAAACTGTTTTTT
CACRPGGAEEKLFF
>few|TRBJ1-5|TRBV19|-
TGTGCCAGTAGTATAGGGGACAATCAGCCCCAGCATTTT
CASSIGDNQPQHF
>-|TRBJ1-6|TRBV30|-
TGTGCCTGGGGGGAGACTTGGAATTCACCCCTCCACTTT
CAWGETWNSPLHF
>many|TRBJ1-4|TRBV7-9|-
TGTGCCAGCAGCTTAGCATTGACGGGTGAAAAACTGTTTTTT
CASSLALTGEKLFF
>-|TRBJ2-7|TRBV11-2|-
TGTGCCAGCAGCTCCACCCCATACCCCGGGACACTGGGGTACGAGCAGTACTTC
CASSSTPYPGTLGYEQYF
>many|TRBJ2-7|TRBV28|-
TGTGCCAGCAGTTCGGACATTGGGCCCTACGAGCAGTACTTC
CASSSDIGPYEQYF
>-|TRBJ1-1|TRBV18|-
TGTGCCAGCTCACCACCGAGTAGAGGAGTCCGAGAGTTGAACACTGAAGCTTTCTTT
CASSPPSRGVRELNTEAFF
>many|TRBJ2-7|TRBV7-2|-
TGTGCCAGCAGCCCCTCGGCCACAGAGAGCTCCTACGAGCAGTACTTC
CASSPSATESSYEQYF
>-|TRBJ2-2|TRBV2|TRBD2
TGTGCCAGCAGTGAATTGGCTAGCGGCTACACTGGGGAGCTGGTTTTT
CASSELASGYTGELVF